The 22 T cell receptor beta chains presented below share a single source sample, sequenced in a study of cytomegalovirus exposure and HLA in healthy donors (dated by TCRdb to about 2017). The library relied on the immunoSEQ multiplex PCR assay. The multiplex PCR relied on a mix of 60 forward primers for TCR Vbeta segments and 13 reverse primers for TCR Jbeta segments. TCRdb mirrors the immuneACCESS table, restricted to in-frame sequences. Some clones are absent from its copies; in checked studies, under half trace to an unresolved V gene, and the reason for the others is unknown. For this sample the table gives about 120,000 clones, of which around 86% were detected only once. 2% to 2.5% of the sample lies in the top ten. Sequencing input: PBMCs. These receptors were obtained from a middle-aged woman in good health and CMV-seronegative.

The V gene is TRBV7-2, the J gene TRBJ1-3; no clear D gene. Trimming removed 5 bases from V and 4 bases from J, with 15 bases in between. Germline lookup yields CDR1 SGHTA and CDR2 FQGNSA. This CDR3 contains 15 residues. In DNA form, the CDR3 reads TGTGCCAGCAGCCCACCTGCAGCGAGAGGAAACACCATATATTTT. Encoded protein: CASSPPAARGNTIYF.

This sequence joins TRBV6-6 and TRBJ2-7; 8 bases line up with TRBD1. The trim removed 6 bases at V and 3 bases at J, leaving 4 bases unmatched. Germline V lookup: CDR1 MNHNY, CDR2 SVGAGI (reference sequence). CDR3 size: 13 residues. The CDR3 region is CASRTDRVYEQYF. The CDR3 DNA sequence: TGTGCCAGCAGGACGGACAGGGTCTACGAGCAGTACTTC.

The rearrangement links TRBV14 to TRBJ2-1; perhaps TRBD2 as D (6 bases). Germline CDR1 and CDR2: SGHDN and FVKESK. V was pared by 2 bases and J by 1 base, with 15 bases between. CDR3 length: 17 residues. This CDR3 is CASSQFRGSGSYNEQFF. CDR3 nucleotides: TGTGCCAGCAGCCAATTTCGGGGGAGCGGGTCCTACAATGAGCAGTTCTTC.

J is TRBJ2-1 and V is TRBV11-3; TRBD2 matches at 9 bases. With V trimmed by 4 bases and J by 4 bases, 8 bases remained unmatched. Germline assignment: CDR1 SGHNT and CDR2 YENEEA. The CDR3 loop spans 16 amino acids. The CDR3 DNA sequence: TGTGCCAGCAGCTCCCCGACTAGCGGCGTATACAATGAGCAGTTCTTC. Amino acids: CASSSPTSGVYNEQFF.

On this clone: The sample holds other DNA sequences that translate to the same CDR3. The rearrangement joins TRBV9 to TRBJ2-5, with 11 bases aligning to TRBD1. The V segment lost 0 bases and the J segment 2 bases; nucleotides outside the gene matches: 3. CDR3 length: 16 residues. CDR1 is SGDLS, CDR2 YYNGEE, per germline. The chain's CDR3 is CASSVAGQGGQETQYF. The DNA for the CDR3 is TGTGCCAGCAGCGTAGCGGGACAGGGGGGACAAGAGACCCAGTACTTC.

To note about this clone: This sample also contains other DNA sequences that code for the same CDR3. V usage is TRBV29-1 and J usage is TRBJ1-1, with 8 bases that match TRBD1. With 3 bases clipped from V and 1 base from J, the junction kept 1 base outside the gene matches. Germline CDR1 SQVTM, CDR2 ANQGSEA. This CDR3 has 13 residues. The CDR3 nucleotides are TGCAGCGTTGACGGGACAGGGAACACTGAAGCTTTCTTT. This sequence encodes CSVDGTGNTEAFF.

This clone was observed a single time. V is TRBV6-5 and J is TRBJ1-1; D is possibly TRBD1 (5 bases). Deletions cut 6 bases from V and 3 bases from J, with 11 bases between. This CDR3 contains 13 residues. In germline, CDR1 is MNHEY, CDR2 SVGAGI. The CDR3 protein is CASRFGGDTEAFF. CDR3 nucleotides: TGTGCCAGCAGGTTCGGGGGGGACACTGAAGCTTTCTTT.

This chain joins TRBV15 and TRBJ2-2; 12 positions match TRBD2. With V trimmed by 5 bases and J by 4 bases, 5 bases remained unmatched. The CDR3 has 16 residues. Germline CDR1 and CDR2: LNHNV and YYDKDF (reference sequence). CDR3 amino acids: CATSVGLAGFTGELFF. In DNA form, the CDR3 reads TGTGCCACCAGCGTAGGACTAGCGGGATTCACCGGGGAGCTGTTTTTT.

The chain has TRBV30 and TRBJ2-2; TRBD2 aligns across 16 bases. The CDR3 is 18 residues long. V lost 0 bases, J lost 4 bases, and 5 bases stayed unmatched. CDR1 and CDR2 (germline): GTSNPN, SVGIG (reference sequence). DNA for the CDR3: TGTGCCTGGAGTGTTACGGGACTAGCGGGGGGGCGCACCGGGGAGCTGTTTTTT. It specifies CAWSVTGLAGGRTGELFF.

This rearrangement joins TRBV27 to TRBJ2-3; 9 bases fit TRBD2. The CDR3 is 15 residues long. Germline V gives CDR1 MNHEY, CDR2 SMNVEV (reference sequence). Trimming took 7 bases from V and 3 from J; bases not matched to a gene: 8. CDR3 in DNA: TGTGCCAGCAAACCTCCGGGACTAGCTACAGATACGCAGTATTTT. Encoded protein: CASKPPGLATDTQYF.

This clone came up once. The V call is TRBV13, the J call TRBJ2-3, with D possibly being TRBD2 (5 bases). The CDR3 has 17 amino acids. Germline V gives CDR1 PRHDT, CDR2 FYEKMQ (reference sequence). Trimming left V 0 bases short and J 0 bases short, with 13 bases between. The CDR3 bases are TGTGCCAGCAGCTTAGGGGCCCGACCGGGGAGCACAGATACGCAGTATTTT. As protein: CASSLGARPGSTDTQYF.

This rearrangement joins TRBV19 to TRBJ2-2; D remains unclear. From germline, CDR1 is LNHDA and CDR2 SQIVND (reference sequence). V gave up 4 bases and J gave up 0 bases, with 9 bases separating them. This CDR3 is 15 amino acids long. As DNA, the CDR3 is TGTGCCAGTAGTACCCCCGGGTCGAACACCGGGGAGCTGTTTTTT. This translates into CASSTPGSNTGELFF.

The J gene is TRBJ1-2, the V gene TRBV10-2; the D is unclear. The germline V and J ends were trimmed by 6 bases and 3 bases, with 11 bases remaining between them. The CDR3 length is 13 residues. Per the germline V gene, CDR1 is WSHSY and CDR2 is SAAADI. The CDR3 sequence is CASRSAGDYGYTF. The CDR3, as DNA: TGCGCCAGCAGGTCCGCCGGAGACTATGGCTACACCTTC.

This clone was seen once. V is TRBV19 and J is TRBJ1-1; 9 nucleotides align to TRBD1. The CDR3 contains 14 residues. The trim removed 9 bases at V and 1 base at J, leaving 6 bases unmatched. The germline gives CDR1 LNHDA, CDR2 SQIVND (reference sequence). DNA of the CDR3: TGTGCCAGCAGACAGACAGGGGGGAACACTGAAGCTTTCTTT. Amino acid sequence: CASRQTGGNTEAFF.

A few counts support this clone. The chain joins TRBV6-1 to TRBJ2-6; weak D call: TRBD1 (5 bases). The CDR3 totals 13 residues. Germline V gene sequence: CDR1 MNHNS, CDR2 SASEGT. V was cut by 11 bases and J by 0 bases, with 8 bases left in between. The CDR3 DNA reads as TGTGCCGGACACAACTCTGGGGCCAACGTCCTGACTTTC. This translates into CAGHNSGANVLTF.

V is TRBV6-6 and J is TRBJ2-1; no definite D call. V was trimmed by 2 bases and J by 6 bases, leaving 11 bases between them. The CDR3 is made up of 14 amino acids. Germline values: CDR1 MNHNY, CDR2 SVGAGI (reference sequence). CDR3 protein: CASSYPATGNEQFF. The CDR3 coding sequence is TGTGCCAGCAGTTACCCCGCGACGGGCAATGAGCAGTTCTTC.

This chain links TRBV7-2 with TRBJ1-5; D is uncertain. V lost 5 bases and J lost 5, with 7 bases in between. There are 12 residues in the CDR3. Germline lookup yields CDR1 SGHTA and CDR2 FQGNSA. The CDR3 coding sequence is TGTGCCAGCAGCGTATATGATCAGCCCCAGCATTTT. Translation gives CASSVYDQPQHF.

J is TRBJ2-2 and V is TRBV4-2; 10 nucleotides match TRBD2. V lost 4 bases, J lost 6 bases, and 20 bases stayed unmatched. The germline V gene encodes CDR1 LGHNA and CDR2 YNFKEQ. The CDR3 length is 20 residues. CDR3 nucleotides: TGTGCCAGCAGCCCGCTTCCTCAAATAAGCGGGAGGGCCGAGTCCGGGGAGCTGTTTTTT. It specifies CASSPLPQISGRAESGELFF.

This chain joins TRBV11-2 and TRBJ1-2; the match to TRBD1 covers 7 bases. There are 15 residues in the CDR3. V lost 4 bases, J lost 3 bases, and 8 bases stayed unmatched. CDR1 and CDR2 from the germline V gene are SGHAT and FQNNGV. The CDR3 region has the DNA TGTGCCAGCAGCTCCTCGCGTACAGGGGACTATGGCTACACCTTC. Its protein product is CASSSSRTGDYGYTF.

This clone appeared a few times. This sequence joins TRBV28 and TRBJ2-2; perhaps TRBD2 as D (6 bases). Germline-derived CDR1 and CDR2 are MDHEN and SYDVKM. This CDR3 has 16 residues. The V and J ends lost 4 bases and 1 base respectively, with 13 bases between them. The CDR3 is CASSSSGRGNTGELFF. CDR3 nucleotides: TGTGCCAGCAGTTCCTCGGGGCGGGGGAACACCGGGGAGCTGTTTTTT.

There are a few counts of this clone. V is TRBV6-6 and J is TRBJ1-4, with D possibly matching TRBD1 (6 bases). CDR3 size: 15 residues. V was pared by 6 bases and J by 7 bases, with 18 bases between. Germline CDR1 is MNHNY and CDR2 is SVGAGI (reference sequence). As DNA, the CDR3 is TGTGCCAGCAGCCCCGGACAGACAAGGAGTGAAAAACTGTTTTTT. Protein sequence: CASSPGQTRSEKLFF.

The chain links TRBV18 to TRBJ1-1; D gene unclear. Between the trimmed V and J ends, which lost 4 bases and 4 bases, there was a span of 10 bases. The germline V gene encodes CDR1 KGHSH and CDR2 LQKENI. The CDR3 runs 13 residues. The CDR3 DNA is TGTGCCAGCTCACTACTCGGAGGCACTGAAGCTTTCTTT. Translation: CASSLLGGTEAFF.